The T cell receptor (beta chain) described here comes from a study of blood T cells in healthy people across ages (dated by TCRdb to between 2015 and 2017). Context from the whole study: In model experiments, template switching captured roughly one uniquely barcoded TCR beta cDNA molecule for every two T cells. To avoid experimental bias, donors of different ages were randomly spread across the sequencing lanes. Donors were grouped into four age groups: young (average 16 years), middle-aged (39), aged (around 66) and long-lived (approximately 78). Two additional independent replicas of 1 million unique cDNA reads from the same blood draw were analyzed for two donors (one aged 18 to 30 and one aged 80 or older). Age-related changes in TCR beta repertoire diversity were measured in the study by deep sequencing normalized with unique cDNA molecular identifiers. Summary of the overall study and its limitations: The CMV infection status of donors was not known, potentially confounding age-related changes in expanded clonotypes. As age increased, observed TCR beta diversity per million T cells dropped in a roughly linear way, and a significant reduction was already evident by age about 40. Estimates of total diversity from one million sequenced T cells were regarded as lower bounds and underestimates. Observed TCR beta diversity correlated strongly with the percentage of naive T cells measured by flow cytometry. Conclusive comparison of naive and antigen-experienced compartments was prevented by the profiling of bulk unsorted PBMCs. Compared with the aged group, the long-lived group had more naive CD4+ T cells, fewer expanded clones and increased TCR diversity, a pattern suggesting age selection.

Receptors were amplified or captured by 5' RACE. The sample was run on an Illumina HiSeq 2500. A second roughly 6 to 12 cycle PCR used a sample-barcoded 5' primer and a J-beta primer mix. A unique molecular identifier was introduced onto each TCR beta cDNA molecule by a template-switch 5' adaptor carrying 12 random nucleotides. Each sample yielded at least 2.5 million CDR3-containing paired-end reads. All of the RNA was converted into first-strand cDNA using the Mint cDNA synthesis kit, with a TRBC-specific oligonucleotide serving as the primer. All cDNA was treated with uracil-DNA glycosylase and then went through a first 18-cycle PCR with the universal primers M1SS and BC2_uni_R. Per the source publication's procedure: For normalization, 1 million high-quality reads, each with a distinct molecular identifier, were randomly selected from each sample. Instead of being binned into consensus sequences, reads that shared molecular identifiers were thrown out. CDR3 identification, clonotype clustering and error correction used MiTCR with a Q25 quality threshold and the strictest error-elimination algorithm. Lower-bound total TCR beta diversity was estimated with a nonparametric unseen species model using Euler transformation. TCRdb redid the processing of the public reads, applying fastp at Q25 and MiXCR, and retained in-frame beta chains. Duplicate CDR3 protein sequences are folded into a single record with the most common DNA and genes. Clone size and V and J calls follow TCRdb, not the original study. The sample includes 600,000 or so distinct CDR3 sequences, with under 25% observed a single time. The biggest ten clones account for 3.6% of the sample.

About this clonotype: The target of this receptor is not known. Within one base of it there is no much larger clone, and no base qualities were kept.

The approximately 39 donors, aged about 6 to 95 years, were systemically healthy Caucasian individuals from Russia. Each donor gave around 9 milliliters of peripheral blood, collected into EDTA-treated Vacutainer tubes. Ficoll-Paque density-gradient centrifugation was used to isolate PBMCs, with at least 6 million obtained per sample. Total RNA, at least 6 micrograms per sample, was extracted from PBMCs with Trizol reagent. The percentages of naive CD45RAhigh/CD27high T cells were determined by flow cytometry on a PBMC aliquot from every donor. The sample consisted of blood. This receptor was taken from a man between 65 and 80 years old in good health.

The DNA sequence is given as TGTGCCAGCTCACCTTCGAGGGTGACTGAAGCTTTCTTT. Translated, this is CASSPSRVTEAFF. The sequence joins TRBV18 to TRBJ1-1; no confident D gene assignment can be made. The CDR3, from cysteine to phenylalanine, totals 13 residues. The entry retains the CDR3 DNA only, 39 bases that are in frame from base 1. CDR1 KGHSH and CDR2 LQKENI are derived from the germline V gene. Cut back by 3 bases and 5 bases, the V and J ends lie 10 bases apart.